These T cell receptor beta chains were read from a single sample in a study of control samples from healthy donors and cancer patients. Generated by immunoSEQ multiplex PCR, the TCRdb table keeps only in-frame clones and is missing some. The repertoire holds some 120,000 clones, with under 95% as singletons. The sequenced sample consisted of PBMCs. All receptors come from a man between 45 and 60 years old with head and neck cancer. Both conserved end residues are part of each CDR3. The D gene is left open where the match is weak. Only part of the rows carry a size: once, few, many, or a class if the clone is expanded.

J gene	V gene	D gene	clone size	CDR3 protein	CDR3 DNA
TRBJ2-3	TRBV25-1	TRBD2	-	CASMGPTSGGSTDTQYF	TGTGCCAGCATGGGCCCGACAAGCGGGGGTAGCACAGATACGCAGTATTTT
TRBJ2-1	TRBV20-1	-	-	CSAGTWEQFF	TGCAGTGCTGGGACTTGGGAGCAGTTCTTC
TRBJ1-1	TRBV27	TRBD1	once	CASLRDRVAGEAFF	TGTGCCAGCCTCCGGGACAGAGTTGCCGGTGAAGCTTTCTTT
TRBJ2-1	TRBV3-1/TRBV3-2	-	-	CASSQGVTAYNEQFF	TGTGCCAGCAGCCAAGGTGTGACAGCGTACAATGAGCAGTTCTTC
TRBJ2-1	TRBV7-3	-	-	CASSATGTSSYNEQFF	TGTGCCAGCAGCGCAACAGGGACGAGCTCCTACAATGAGCAGTTCTTC
TRBJ2-1	TRBV3-1/TRBV3-2	TRBD2	-	CASSQGMSGRGGQFF	TGTGCCAGCAGCCAAGGAATGAGCGGGAGAGGGGGGCAGTTCTTC
TRBJ2-1	TRBV2	-	-	CATNLRAKRNEQFF	TGTGCCACCAATCTCAGGGCCAAAAGAAATGAGCAGTTCTTC
TRBJ2-7	TRBV2	-	-	CASSVGGRGIEQYF	TGTGCCAGCAGTGTGGGCGGACGGGGAATCGAGCAGTACTTC
TRBJ1-2	TRBV4-1	-	few	CASSQELGGYTF	TGCGCCAGCAGCCAAGAACTGGGCGGCTACACCTTC
TRBJ1-2	TRBV28	-	-	CASSFYGDLNYGYTF	TGTGCCAGCAGTTTTTACGGGGACCTTAACTATGGCTACACCTTC
TRBJ1-1	TRBV15	-	-	CATSRGAGNTEAFF	TGTGCCACCAGCAGAGGGGCGGGGAACACTGAAGCTTTCTTT
TRBJ2-3	TRBV7-3	-	-	CASSFRPTDTQYF	TGTGCCAGCAGCTTTAGACCCACAGATACGCAGTATTTT
TRBJ2-1	TRBV27	TRBD1	-	CASGHDRAEQFF	TGTGCCAGCGGCCACGACAGGGCTGAGCAGTTCTTC
TRBJ1-6	TRBV6-2/TRBV6-3	-	-	CASSTHVVPLHF	TGTGCCAGCAGCACCCACGTGGTACCCCTCCACTTT
TRBJ1-1	TRBV7-6	-	-	CASSPQPNTEAFF	TGTGCCAGCAGCCCACAGCCGAACACTGAAGCTTTCTTT
TRBJ2-3	TRBV7-2	-	once	CASSLEATDTQYF	TGTGCCAGCAGCTTAGAGGCCACAGATACGCAGTATTTT
TRBJ2-1	TRBV9	TRBD2	-	CASSVVPGGPGNEQFF	TGTGCCAGCAGCGTAGTCCCGGGGGGGCCTGGCAATGAGCAGTTCTTC
TRBJ2-7	TRBV7-5	-	-	CVRSLKGQSYEQYF	TGTGTCAGAAGCTTAAAAGGACAGAGCTACGAGCAGTACTTC
TRBJ1-2	TRBV5-6	TRBD1	once	CASRDPGTGGSGYTF	TGTGCCAGCAGGGACCCCGGGACAGGGGGCAGTGGCTACACCTTC
TRBJ1-3	TRBV5-1	-	-	CASSAGTSGNTIYF	TGCGCCAGCAGCGCGGGGACCTCTGGAAACACCATATATTTT
TRBJ2-1	TRBV30	TRBD2	-	CAWYTGGAKFF	TGTGCCTGGTATACCGGGGGGGCGAAGTTCTTC
TRBJ2-2	TRBV30	-	-	CAWDQTGSNTGELFF	TGTGCCTGGGATCAGACGGGATCGAACACCGGGGAGCTGTTTTTT
TRBJ2-7	TRBV5-4	-	-	CASSPGPAGQYF	TGTGCCAGCAGCCCCGGACCGGCCGGGCAGTACTTC
TRBJ2-1	TRBV19	TRBD1	-	CASRSGTGGINEQFF	TGTGCCAGTAGGTCCGGGACAGGGGGGATCAATGAGCAGTTCTTC
TRBJ2-1	TRBV7-2	-	-	CASSLARNRGPYNEQFF	TGTGCCAGCAGCTTAGCGCGTAATAGGGGTCCCTACAATGAGCAGTTCTTC
TRBJ1-3	TRBV19	-	-	CASISTSAGNTIYF	TGTGCCAGTATTAGCACTTCGGCGGGAAACACCATATATTTT
TRBJ1-5	TRBV7-9	-	-	CASSLGGEPQHF	TGTGCCAGCAGCTTAGGAGGGGAGCCCCAGCATTTT
TRBJ1-2	TRBV9	-	-	CASSVKASSGYTF	TGTGCCAGCAGCGTAAAGGCTAGCAGTGGCTACACCTTC
TRBJ1-1	TRBV2	-	-	CASSGGRGKTEAFF	TGTGCCAGCAGTGGAGGTCGGGGGAAAACTGAAGCTTTCTTT
TRBJ2-7	TRBV5-6	TRBD2	-	CASSSSGLDFYEQYF	TGTGCCAGCAGCTCTTCGGGACTAGACTTCTACGAGCAGTACTTC
TRBJ2-3	TRBV27	-	-	CASSGDWGSDTQYF	TGTGCCAGCAGTGGGGACTGGGGCTCAGATACGCAGTATTTT
TRBJ2-1	TRBV4-1	TRBD2	-	CASSPITGTRLFEQFF	TGCGCCAGCAGCCCTATAACCGGGACTAGGCTTTTTGAGCAGTTCTTC
TRBJ2-1	TRBV2	TRBD1	-	CASSDSGQGSYNEQFF	TGTGCCAGCAGTGACTCGGGACAGGGGTCCTACAATGAGCAGTTCTTC
TRBJ2-3	TRBV5-4	TRBD1	-	CASSRTGIYTDTQYF	TGTGCCAGCAGCAGGACAGGGATCTACACAGATACGCAGTATTTT
TRBJ2-7	TRBV7-2	-	-	CASSPGGGRGRYEQYF	TGTGCCAGCAGCCCCGGGGGTGGGCGGGGGCGGTACGAGCAGTACTTC
TRBJ1-4	TRBV7-9	TRBD1	-	CASSPGQGAGEKLFF	TGTGCCAGCAGCCCCGGACAGGGGGCAGGAGAAAAACTGTTTTTT
TRBJ2-5	TRBV5-1	-	-	CASFKETQYF	TGCGCCAGCTTTAAAGAGACCCAGTACTTC